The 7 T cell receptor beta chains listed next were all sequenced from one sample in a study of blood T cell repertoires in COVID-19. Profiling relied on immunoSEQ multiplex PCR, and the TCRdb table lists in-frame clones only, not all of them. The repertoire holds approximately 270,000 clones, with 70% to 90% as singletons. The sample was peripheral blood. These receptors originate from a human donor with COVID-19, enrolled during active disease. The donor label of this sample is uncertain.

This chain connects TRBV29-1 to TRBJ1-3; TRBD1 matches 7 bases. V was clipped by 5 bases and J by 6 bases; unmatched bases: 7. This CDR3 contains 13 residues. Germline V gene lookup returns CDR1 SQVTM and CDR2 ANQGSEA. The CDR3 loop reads CSVRTGLENTIYF. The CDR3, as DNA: TGCAGCGTTAGGACAGGATTGGAAAACACCATATATTTT.

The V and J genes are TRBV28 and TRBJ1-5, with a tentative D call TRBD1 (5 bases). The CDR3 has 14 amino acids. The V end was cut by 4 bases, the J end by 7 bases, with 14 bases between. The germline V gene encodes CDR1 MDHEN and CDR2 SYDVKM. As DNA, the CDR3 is TGTGCCAGCAGTTCCAGCGGGGGTGGGCAGCCCCAGCATTTT. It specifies CASSSSGGGQPQHF.

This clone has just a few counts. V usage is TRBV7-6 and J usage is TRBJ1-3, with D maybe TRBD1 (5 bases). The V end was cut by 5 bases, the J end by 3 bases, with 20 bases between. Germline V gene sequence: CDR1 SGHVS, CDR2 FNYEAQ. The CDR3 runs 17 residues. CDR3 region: CASSPKSTEPNGNTIYF. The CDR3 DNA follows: TGTGCCAGCAGCCCTAAATCGACAGAGCCTAATGGAAACACCATATATTTT.

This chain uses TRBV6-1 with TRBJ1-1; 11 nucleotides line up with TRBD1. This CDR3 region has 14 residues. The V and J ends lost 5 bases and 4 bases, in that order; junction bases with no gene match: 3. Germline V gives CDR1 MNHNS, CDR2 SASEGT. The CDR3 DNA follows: TGTGCCAGCAGTTCGGGACAGGGGGGCACTGAAGCTTTCTTT. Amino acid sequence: CASSSGQGGTEAFF.

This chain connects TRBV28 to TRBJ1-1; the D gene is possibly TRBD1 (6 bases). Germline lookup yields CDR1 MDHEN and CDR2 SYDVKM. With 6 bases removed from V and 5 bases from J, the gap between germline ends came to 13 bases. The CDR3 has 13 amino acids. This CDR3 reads CASSSRTGTEAFF. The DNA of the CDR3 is TGTGCCAGCAGCTCCCGAACAGGGACTGAAGCTTTCTTT.

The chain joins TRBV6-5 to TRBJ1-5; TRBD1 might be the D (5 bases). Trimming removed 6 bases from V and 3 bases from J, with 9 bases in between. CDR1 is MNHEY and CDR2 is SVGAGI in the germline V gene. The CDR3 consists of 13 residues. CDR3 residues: CASRGLDNQPQHF. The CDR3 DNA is TGTGCCAGCAGGGGGCTTGACAATCAGCCCCAGCATTTT.

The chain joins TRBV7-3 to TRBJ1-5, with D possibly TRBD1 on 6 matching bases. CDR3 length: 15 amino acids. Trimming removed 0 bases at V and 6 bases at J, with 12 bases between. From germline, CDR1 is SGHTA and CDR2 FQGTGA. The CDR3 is CASSLTGGGSQPQHF. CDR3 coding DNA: TGTGCCAGCAGCTTAACGGGAGGGGGATCTCAGCCCCAGCATTTT.